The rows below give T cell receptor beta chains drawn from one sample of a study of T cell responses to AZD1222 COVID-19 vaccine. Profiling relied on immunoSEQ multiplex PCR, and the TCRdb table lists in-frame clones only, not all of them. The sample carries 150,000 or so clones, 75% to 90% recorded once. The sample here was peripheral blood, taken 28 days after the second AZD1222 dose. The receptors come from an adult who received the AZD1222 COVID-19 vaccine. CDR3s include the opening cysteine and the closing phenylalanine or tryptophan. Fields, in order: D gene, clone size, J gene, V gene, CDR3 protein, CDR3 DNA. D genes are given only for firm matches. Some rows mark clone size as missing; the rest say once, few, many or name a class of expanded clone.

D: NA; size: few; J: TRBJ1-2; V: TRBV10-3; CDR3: CAIRARGGVLDYTF; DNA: TGTGCCATCAGGGCCCGAGGGGGGGTTCTGGACTACACCTTC
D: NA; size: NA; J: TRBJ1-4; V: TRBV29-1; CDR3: CSVAGPTVPEKLFF; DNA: TGCAGCGTTGCGGGCCCGACGGTGCCTGAAAAACTGTTTTTT
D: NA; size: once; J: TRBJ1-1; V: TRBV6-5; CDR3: CASTRSNMNTEAFF; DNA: TGTGCCAGCACCAGATCAAACATGAACACTGAAGCTTTCTTT
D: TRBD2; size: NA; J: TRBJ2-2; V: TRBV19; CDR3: CASRRDSGITGELFF; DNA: TGTGCCAGTAGAAGGGATAGCGGGATCACCGGGGAGCTGTTTTTT
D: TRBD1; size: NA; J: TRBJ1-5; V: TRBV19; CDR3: CASRGQSYSNQPQHF; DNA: TGTGCCAGTCGGGGACAGAGCTATAGCAATCAGCCCCAGCATTTT
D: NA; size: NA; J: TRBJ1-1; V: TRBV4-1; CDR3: CASSQVEWGNTEAFF; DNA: TGCGCCAGCAGCCAAGTGGAATGGGGGAACACTGAAGCTTTCTTT
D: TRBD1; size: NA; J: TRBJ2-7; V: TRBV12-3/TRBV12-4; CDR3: CASSSGTGSEQYF; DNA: TGTGCCAGCAGCTCCGGGACAGGGTCCGAGCAGTACTTC
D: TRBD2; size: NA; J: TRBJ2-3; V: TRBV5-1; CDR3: CASSSGLAGSTDTQYF; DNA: TGCGCCAGCAGTTCCGGACTAGCGGGAAGTACAGATACGCAGTATTTT
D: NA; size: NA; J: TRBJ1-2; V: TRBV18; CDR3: CASSPPGVDGYTF; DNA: TGTGCCAGCTCACCACCAGGGGTTGACGGCTACACCTTC
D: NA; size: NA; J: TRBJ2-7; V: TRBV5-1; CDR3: CASTAESTYEQYF; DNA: TGCGCCAGCACCGCGGAAAGTACCTACGAGCAGTACTTC
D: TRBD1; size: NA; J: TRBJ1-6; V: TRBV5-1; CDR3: CASSPGQGNNSPLHF; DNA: TGCGCCAGCAGCCCGGGACAGGGGAATAATTCACCCCTCCACTTT
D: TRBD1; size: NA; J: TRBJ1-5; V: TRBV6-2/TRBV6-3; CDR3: CASTPTGNQPQHF; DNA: TGTGCCAGCACCCCGACAGGGAATCAGCCCCAGCATTTT
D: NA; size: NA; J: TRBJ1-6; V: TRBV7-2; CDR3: CASSPGRGNSPLHF; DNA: TGTGCCAGCAGCCCCGGTCGAGGCAATTCACCCCTCCACTTT
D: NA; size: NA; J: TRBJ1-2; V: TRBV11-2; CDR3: CASSLGQTSYGYTF; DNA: TGTGCCAGCAGCTTAGGACAGACCTCCTATGGCTACACCTTC
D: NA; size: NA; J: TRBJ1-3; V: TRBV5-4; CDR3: CASSLARRDSGNTIYF; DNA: TGTGCCAGCAGCTTGGCCAGGCGGGACTCTGGAAACACCATATATTTT
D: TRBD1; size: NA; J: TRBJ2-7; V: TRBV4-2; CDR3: CASTPTVDRTYEQYF; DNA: TGTGCCAGCACCCCTACTGTGGACAGGACCTACGAGCAGTACTTC
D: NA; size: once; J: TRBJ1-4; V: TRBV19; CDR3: CASSMIGLTNEKLFF; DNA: TGTGCCAGTAGTATGATCGGGCTTACTAATGAAAAACTGTTTTTT
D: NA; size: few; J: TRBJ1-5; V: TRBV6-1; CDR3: CASSDLVSSNQPQHF; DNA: TGTGCCAGCAGTGATCTTGTATCTAGCAATCAGCCCCAGCATTTT
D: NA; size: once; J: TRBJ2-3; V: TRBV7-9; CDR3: CASTGSRMGTDTQYF; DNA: TGTGCCAGCACCGGGTCTCGGATGGGAACAGATACGCAGTATTTT
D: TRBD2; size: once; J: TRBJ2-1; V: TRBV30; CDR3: CAWSASGAYNEQFF; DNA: TGTGCCTGGAGCGCTAGCGGAGCCTACAATGAGCAGTTCTTC
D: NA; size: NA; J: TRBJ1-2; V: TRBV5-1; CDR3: CASSSGTAFAGYTF; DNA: TGCGCCAGCAGCTCCGGCACAGCCTTCGCGGGCTACACCTTC
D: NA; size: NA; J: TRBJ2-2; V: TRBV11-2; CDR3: CASSVDRYTGELFF; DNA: TGTGCCAGCAGCGTGGACCGATACACCGGGGAGCTGTTTTTT